These 9 T cell receptor beta chains were sequenced from one sample in a study of cytomegalovirus exposure and HLA in healthy donors. Sequencing used immunoSEQ multiplex PCR; TCRdb keeps in-frame clones, though not all of them. This sample carries 150,000 to 200,000 clones, around four fifths of them seen once, and the ten largest clones take roughly 7.5%. The sequencing input was PBMCs. These receptors were collected from a man between 18 and 35 years old in good health and CMV-seropositive.

The CDR3 loop is CASPTGRDSSTDTQYF. The CDR3 DNA reads as TGTGCCAGCCCCACGGGCCGGGATTCTAGCACAGATACGCAGTATTTT. This chain links TRBV27 with TRBJ2-3; a weak D match, TRBD2 (5 bases). This CDR3 contains 16 residues. Trimming cost V 8 bases and J 0 bases, with 18 bases left between them. CDR1 is MNHEY, CDR2 SMNVEV, per germline (reference sequence).

The chain recombines TRBV5-4 with TRBJ2-2; D possibly corresponds to TRBD2 (5 bases). V was shortened by 4 bases and J by 1 base, with 14 bases between the two germline ends. The germline V gene has CDR1 SGHNT and CDR2 YYREEE (reference sequence). This CDR3 is 16 amino acids long. The CDR3 nucleotides read TGTGCCAGCAGCGCAGCCGGGATTAAGAACACCGGGGAGCTGTTTTTT. It encodes CASSAAGIKNTGELFF.

V and J are TRBV10-3 and TRBJ2-1, with TRBD1 matching 7 bases. J was trimmed by 8 bases and V by 8 bases; bases with no gene match: 6. The germline CDR1 and CDR2 sequences are ENHRY and SYGVKD. This CDR3 spans 12 amino acids. CDR3 region: CAISGTDYEQFF. CDR3 sequence (DNA): TGTGCCATCTCCGGGACAGACTATGAGCAGTTCTTC.

This CDR3 reads CASSLVGSGAYNEQFF. Written as DNA, the CDR3 is TGTGCCAGCAGCTTAGTCGGTAGCGGAGCTTACAATGAGCAGTTCTTC. The chain is built from TRBV7-8 and TRBJ2-1, with D perhaps matching TRBD2 (6 bases). The germline V gene has CDR1 SGHVS and CDR2 FQNEAQ. This CDR3 region has 16 residues. V lost 1 base and J lost 4, with 14 bases in between.

V is TRBV15 and J is TRBJ1-4; D possibly corresponds to TRBD1 (6 bases). Germline V lookup: CDR1 LNHNV, CDR2 YYDKDF (reference sequence). V was pared by 0 bases and J by 0 bases, with 20 bases between. The length of the CDR3 is 20 residues. CDR3 amino acids: CATSRDRRTVTFSTNEKLFF. DNA for the CDR3: TGTGCCACCAGCAGAGACCGGCGGACAGTCACATTTTCAACTAATGAAAAACTGTTTTTT.

The chain links TRBV15 to TRBJ2-5, with TRBD2 matching over 7 bases. Germline trimming cut 1 base from V and 1 base from J; bases unmatched to any gene: 6. The CDR3 contains 16 residues. CDR1 is LNHNV and CDR2 is YYDKDF in the germline V gene (reference sequence). The CDR3 here is CATSRGWASGQETQYF. CDR3 nucleotides: TGTGCCACCAGCAGAGGCTGGGCTAGCGGCCAAGAGACCCAGTACTTC.

This clone was observed once. The J gene is TRBJ1-1, the V gene TRBV7-2; maybe TRBD1 (5 bases). The germline gives CDR1 SGHTA, CDR2 FQGNSA. This CDR3 comprises 15 residues. With 3 bases removed from V and 1 base from J, the gap between germline ends came to 12 bases. The DNA for the CDR3 is TGTGCCAGCAGCTTGGGTTTGGGGGGGAACACTGAAGCTTTCTTT. Amino acid sequence: CASSLGLGGNTEAFF.

The chain carries TRBV7-8 and TRBJ1-4, with 12 bases fitting TRBD1. The J segment lost 7 bases and the V segment lost 5 bases, leaving 8 bases of the junction unmatched. Germline lookup yields CDR1 SGHVS and CDR2 FQNEAQ. The CDR3 totals 16 residues. CDR3 nucleotide sequence: TGTGCCAGCAGCGTGGGGACAGGGGGCATCGGTGAAAAACTGTTTTTT. This translates into CASSVGTGGIGEKLFF.

This clone has just a few counts. At one end the junction does not follow the germline gene, possibly because of a read error. The V call is TRBV28, the J call TRBJ2-5; maybe TRBD2 (7 bases). This CDR3 contains 13 residues. CDR1 and CDR2 from the germline V gene are MDHEN and SYDVKM. The CDR3 here is CASGPGGQGTQYF. CDR3 DNA: TGTGCCAGCGGCCCGGGGGGCCAAGGGACCCAGTACTTC.